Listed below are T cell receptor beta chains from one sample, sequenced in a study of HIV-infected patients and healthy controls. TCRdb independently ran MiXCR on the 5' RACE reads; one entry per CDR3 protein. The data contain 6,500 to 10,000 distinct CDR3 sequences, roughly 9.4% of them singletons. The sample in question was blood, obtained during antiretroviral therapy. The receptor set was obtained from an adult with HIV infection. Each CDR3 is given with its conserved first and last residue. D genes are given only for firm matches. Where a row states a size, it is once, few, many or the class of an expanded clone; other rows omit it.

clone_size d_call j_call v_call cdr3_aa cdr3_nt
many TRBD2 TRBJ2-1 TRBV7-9 CASTPPAGVHEQFF TGTGCCAGCACCCCGCCAGCGGGAGTGCATGAGCAGTTCTTC
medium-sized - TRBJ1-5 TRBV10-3 CAISARPVGESNQPQHF TGTGCCATCAGTGCCCGGCCGGTGGGAGAGAGCAATCAGCCCCAGCATTTT
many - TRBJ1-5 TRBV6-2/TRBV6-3 CASSYSTGAGNQPQHF TGTGCCAGCAGTTACTCAACTGGGGCGGGCAATCAGCCCCAGCATTTT
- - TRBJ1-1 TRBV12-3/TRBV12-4 CASSLSSLGEAFF TGTGCCAGCAGTTTATCCTCCTTGGGTGAAGCTTTCTTT
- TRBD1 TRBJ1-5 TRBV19 CASSIFLGQGGNQPQHF TGTGCCAGTAGTATATTCCTCGGACAGGGGGGCAATCAGCCCCAGCATTTT
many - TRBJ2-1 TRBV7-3 CASSSTAESSYNEQFF TGTGCCAGCAGCTCCACAGCGGAGAGCTCCTACAATGAGCAGTTCTTC
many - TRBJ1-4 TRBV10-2 CASSVSTSGEKLFF TGCGCCAGCAGTGTTTCCACGTCGGGGGAAAAACTGTTTTTT
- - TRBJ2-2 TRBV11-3 CASSLALGSNTGELFF TGTGCCAGCAGCTTAGCCCTTGGGTCGAACACCGGGGAGCTGTTTTTT
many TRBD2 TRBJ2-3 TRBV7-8 CASSQRAGDFSTDTQYF TGTGCCAGCAGTCAGCGGGCGGGGGATTTTAGCACAGATACGCAGTATTTT
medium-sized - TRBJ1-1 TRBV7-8 CASSSFSGPEAFF TGTGCCAGCAGCTCGTTTTCGGGCCCTGAAGCTTTCTTT
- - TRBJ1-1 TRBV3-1 CASSQGGIGGEAFF TGTGCCAGCAGCCAAGGAGGAATTGGGGGTGAAGCTTTCTTT
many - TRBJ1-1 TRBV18 CASSLSQGRNTEAFF TGTGCCAGCTCACTAAGCCAGGGAAGGAACACTGAAGCTTTCTTT
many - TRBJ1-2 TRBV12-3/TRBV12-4 CASSFADYGYTF TGTGCCAGCAGTTTCGCGGACTATGGCTACACCTTC
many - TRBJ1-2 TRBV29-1 CSVSTVQSYGYTF TGCAGCGTTTCGACAGTTCAGAGCTATGGCTACACCTTC
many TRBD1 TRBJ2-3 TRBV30 CAWSGGTGADTQYF TGTGCCTGGAGTGGGGGGACAGGGGCAGATACGCAGTATTTT
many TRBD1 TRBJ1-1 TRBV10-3 CATLRTGGNTEAFF TGTGCCACACTTCGGACAGGGGGAAACACTGAAGCTTTCTTT
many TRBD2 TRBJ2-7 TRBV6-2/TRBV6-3 CASSHPYLKAGGPHEQYF TGTGCCAGCAGCCATCCATATTTAAAAGCGGGAGGCCCCCACGAGCAGTACTTC
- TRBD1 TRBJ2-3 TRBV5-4 CASSLPGQGRDTQYF TGTGCCAGCAGCTTGCCGGGACAGGGTAGAGATACGCAGTATTTT
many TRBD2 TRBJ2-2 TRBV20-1 CSASTFLAGKNTGELFF TGCAGTGCCTCCACCTTCCTAGCGGGAAAGAACACCGGGGAGCTGTTTTTT
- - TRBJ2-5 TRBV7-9 CASSLGKETQYF TGTGCCAGCAGCTTAGGGAAAGAGACCCAGTACTTC
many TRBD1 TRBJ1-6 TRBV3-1 CASSHGQGSPLHF TGTGCCAGCAGCCATGGACAGGGATCTCCCCTCCACTTT
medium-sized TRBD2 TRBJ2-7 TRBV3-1 CASSPGLGTSDYEQYF TGTGCCAGCAGCCCCGGTTTGGGGACTAGCGACTACGAGCAGTACTTC
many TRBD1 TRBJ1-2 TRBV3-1 CASSQEFKKDRGDGYTF TGTGCCAGCAGCCAAGAGTTCAAGAAGGACAGGGGAGATGGCTACACCTTC
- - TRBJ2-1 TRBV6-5 CASSLSLLRFPNEQFF TGTGCCAGCAGTCTTTCCCTCCTCCGGTTTCCAAATGAGCAGTTCTTC
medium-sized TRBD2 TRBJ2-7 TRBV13 CASSVGLAGFSSYEQYF TGTGCCAGCAGCGTGGGACTAGCGGGCTTTAGCTCCTACGAGCAGTACTTC
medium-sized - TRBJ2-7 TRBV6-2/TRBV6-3 CASSYSGPTYEQYF TGTGCCAGCAGTTACTCGGGGCCCACCTACGAGCAGTACTTC
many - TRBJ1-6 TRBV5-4 CASSWKAYNSPLHF TGTGCCAGCAGCTGGAAGGCCTATAATTCACCCCTCCACTTT
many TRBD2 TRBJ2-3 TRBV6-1 CASNPILAGVGDTQYF TGTGCCAGCAACCCAATACTAGCGGGAGTGGGAGATACGCAGTATTTT
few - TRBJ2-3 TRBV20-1 CSAKDPRGGADTQYF TGCAGTGCTAAGGATCCCCGAGGAGGTGCAGATACGCAGTATTTT
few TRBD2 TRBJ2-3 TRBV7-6 CASSPRGGGTDTQYF TGTGCCAGCAGCCCGCGGGGGGGAGGCACAGATACGCAGTATTTT
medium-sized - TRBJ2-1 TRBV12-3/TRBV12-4 CASSGPVRTESSYNEQFF TGTGCCAGCAGTGGCCCGGTTCGGACGGAAAGCTCCTACAATGAGCAGTTCTTC
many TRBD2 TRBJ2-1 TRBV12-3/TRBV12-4 CASNTRLAGGGRSSFVEQFF TGTGCCAGCAACACACGACTAGCGGGGGGGGGGCGGTCCTCTTTCGTTGAGCAGTTCTTC
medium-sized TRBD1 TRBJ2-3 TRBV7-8 CASSTGQGFSSDTQYF TGTGCCAGCAGCACGGGACAGGGTTTCTCCTCAGATACGCAGTATTTT
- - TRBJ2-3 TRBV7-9 CARGAHGTDTQYF TGTGCCAGGGGAGCACACGGCACAGATACGCAGTATTTT
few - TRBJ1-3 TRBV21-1 CASSKPGTGGLYTIYF TGTGCCAGCAGCAAACCCGGGACAGGGGGATTGTACACCATATATTTT
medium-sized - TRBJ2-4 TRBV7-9 CASSFYRTSDGAKNIQYF TGTGCCAGCAGCTTTTATAGGACTTCCGACGGAGCCAAAAACATTCAGTACTTC
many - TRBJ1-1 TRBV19 CASGEIFDTEAFF TGTGCCAGTGGCGAGATTTTTGACACTGAAGCTTTCTTT
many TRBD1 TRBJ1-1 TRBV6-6 CASSWGDRVVTEAFF TGTGCCAGCAGTTGGGGAGACAGGGTGGTCACTGAAGCTTTCTTT
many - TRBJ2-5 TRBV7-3 CASSLNRIQGGDQYF TGTGCCAGCAGCTTAAATCGGATTCAGGGCGGTGACCAGTACTTC